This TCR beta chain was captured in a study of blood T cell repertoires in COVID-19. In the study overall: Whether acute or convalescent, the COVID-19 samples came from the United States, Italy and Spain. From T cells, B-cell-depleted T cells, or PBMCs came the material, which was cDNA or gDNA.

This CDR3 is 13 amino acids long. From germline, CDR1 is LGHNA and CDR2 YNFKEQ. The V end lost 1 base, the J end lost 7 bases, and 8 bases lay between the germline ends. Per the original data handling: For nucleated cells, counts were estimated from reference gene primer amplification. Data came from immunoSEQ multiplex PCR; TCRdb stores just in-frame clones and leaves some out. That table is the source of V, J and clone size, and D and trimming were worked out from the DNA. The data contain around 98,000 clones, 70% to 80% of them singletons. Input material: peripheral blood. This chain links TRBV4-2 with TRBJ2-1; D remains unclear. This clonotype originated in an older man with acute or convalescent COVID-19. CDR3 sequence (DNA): TGTGCCAGCAGCCAAGGCCTTCGGAATGAGCAGTTCTTC. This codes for CASSQGLRNEQFF.